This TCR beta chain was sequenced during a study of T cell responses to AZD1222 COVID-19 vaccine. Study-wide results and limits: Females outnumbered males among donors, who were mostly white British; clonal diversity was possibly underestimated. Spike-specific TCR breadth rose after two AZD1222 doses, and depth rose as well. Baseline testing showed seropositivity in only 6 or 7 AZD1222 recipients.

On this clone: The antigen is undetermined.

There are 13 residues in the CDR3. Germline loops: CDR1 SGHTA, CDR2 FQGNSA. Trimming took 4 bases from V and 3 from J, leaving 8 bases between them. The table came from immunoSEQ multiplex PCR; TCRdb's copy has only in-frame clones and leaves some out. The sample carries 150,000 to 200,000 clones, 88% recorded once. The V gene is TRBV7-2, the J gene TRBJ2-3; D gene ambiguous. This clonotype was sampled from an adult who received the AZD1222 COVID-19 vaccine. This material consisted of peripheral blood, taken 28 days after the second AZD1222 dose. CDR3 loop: CASSSEFTDTQYF. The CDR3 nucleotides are TGTGCCAGCAGCTCCGAATTTACAGATACGCAGTATTTT.